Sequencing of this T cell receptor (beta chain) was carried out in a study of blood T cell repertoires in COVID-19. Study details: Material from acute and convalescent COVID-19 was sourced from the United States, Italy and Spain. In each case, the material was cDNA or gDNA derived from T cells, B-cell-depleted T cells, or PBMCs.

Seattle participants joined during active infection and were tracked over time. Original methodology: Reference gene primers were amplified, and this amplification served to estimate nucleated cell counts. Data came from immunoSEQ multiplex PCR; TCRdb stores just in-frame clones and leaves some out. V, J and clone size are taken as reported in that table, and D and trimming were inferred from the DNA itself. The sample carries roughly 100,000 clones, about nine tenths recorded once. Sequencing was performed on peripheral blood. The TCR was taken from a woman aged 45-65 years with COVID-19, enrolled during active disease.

The CDR3 spells CASSLRDSGGLEAFF. The DNA for the CDR3 is TGTGCCAGCAGCTTAAGGGACTCGGGAGGGCTTGAAGCTTTCTTT. The chain is built from TRBV11-3 and TRBJ1-1, with a tentative D call TRBD1 (5 bases). Germline V gives CDR1 SGHNT, CDR2 YENEEA. Trimming left V 2 bases short and J 7 bases short, with 17 bases between. The CDR3 length is 15 residues.